The present T cell receptor beta chain was sequenced within a study of tumor-infiltrating lymphocytes in oesophageal squamous cell carcinoma. This clonotype was picked up a small number of times. The CDR3 runs to 15 residues. The junction had 10 bases not matched to a gene; V was cut back by 6 bases and J by 5 bases. Germline V gives CDR1 PRHDT, CDR2 FYEKMQ (reference sequence). Via MiXCR, TCRdb re-called the PCR reads, giving one row per CDR3 protein. The sample includes under 9,500 distinct CDR3 sequences, 60% to 75% of them seen just once. This TCR was recovered from a female donor with esophageal squamous cell carcinoma. The chain links TRBV13 to TRBJ2-1; 7 nucleotides line up with TRBD2. Sequencing was carried out using esophageal tumor tissue. The CDR3 sequence: CASRRHSGNNNEQFF. The CDR3, as DNA: TGTGCCAGCAGACGTCACAGCGGGAACAACAATGAGCAGTTCTTC.